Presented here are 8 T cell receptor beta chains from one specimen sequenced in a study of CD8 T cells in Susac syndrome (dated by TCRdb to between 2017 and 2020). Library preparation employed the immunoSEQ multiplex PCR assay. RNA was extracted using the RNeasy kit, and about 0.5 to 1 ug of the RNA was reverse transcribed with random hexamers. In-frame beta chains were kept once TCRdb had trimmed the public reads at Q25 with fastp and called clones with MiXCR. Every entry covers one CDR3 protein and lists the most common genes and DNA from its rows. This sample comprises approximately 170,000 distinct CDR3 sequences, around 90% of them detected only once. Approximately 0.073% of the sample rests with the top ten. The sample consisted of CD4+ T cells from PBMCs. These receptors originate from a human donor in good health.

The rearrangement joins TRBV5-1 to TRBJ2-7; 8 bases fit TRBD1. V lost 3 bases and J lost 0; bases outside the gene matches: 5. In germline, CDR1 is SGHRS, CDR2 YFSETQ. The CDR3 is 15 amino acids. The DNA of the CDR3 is TGCGCCAGCAGCTCTGGACAGGGCCTCTCCTACGAGCAGTACTTC. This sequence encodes CASSSGQGLSYEQYF.

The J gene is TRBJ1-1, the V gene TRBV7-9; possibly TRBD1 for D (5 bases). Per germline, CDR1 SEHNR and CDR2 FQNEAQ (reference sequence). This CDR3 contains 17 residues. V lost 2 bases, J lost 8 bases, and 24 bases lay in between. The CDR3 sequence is CASSLLGAAQAGKEAFF. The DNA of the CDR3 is TGTGCCAGCAGCTTACTCGGGGCCGCACAGGCGGGAAAGGAAGCTTTCTTT.

The CDR3 sequence: CASNKGPSGDTQYF. The CDR3 nucleotides are TGTGCCAGCAATAAGGGACCGAGCGGAGATACGCAGTATTTT. The chain has TRBV2 and TRBJ2-3, with D possibly being TRBD1 or TRBD2 (5 bases each). The CDR3 is 14 residues long. The germline V gene has CDR1 SNHLY and CDR2 FYNNEI. Trimming cost V 7 bases and J 5 bases, with 16 bases left between them. The full variable domain, with the rest looked up from reference TRBV2 and TRBJ2-3, is EPEVTQTPSHQVTQMGQEVILRCVPISNHLYFYWYRQILGQKVEFLVSFYNNEISEKSEIFDDQFSVERPDGSNFTLKIRSTKLEDSAMYFCASNKGPSGDTQYFGPGTRLTVL.

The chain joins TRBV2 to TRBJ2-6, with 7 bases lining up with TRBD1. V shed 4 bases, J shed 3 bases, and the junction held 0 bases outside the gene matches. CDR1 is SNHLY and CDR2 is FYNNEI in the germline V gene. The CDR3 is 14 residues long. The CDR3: CASSGTGGANVLTF. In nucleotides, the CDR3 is TGTGCCAGCAGTGGGACAGGTGGGGCCAACGTCCTGACTTTC. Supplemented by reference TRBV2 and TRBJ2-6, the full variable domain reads EPEVTQTPSHQVTQMGQEVILRCVPISNHLYFYWYRQILGQKVEFLVSFYNNEISEKSEIFDDQFSVERPDGSNFTLKIRSTKLEDSAMYFCASSGTGGANVLTFGAGSRLTVL.

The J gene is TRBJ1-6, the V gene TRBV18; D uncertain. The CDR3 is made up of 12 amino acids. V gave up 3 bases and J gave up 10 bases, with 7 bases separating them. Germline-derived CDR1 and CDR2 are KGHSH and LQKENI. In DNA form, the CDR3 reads TGTGCCAGCTCACCTATCGGCTCACCCCTCCACTTT. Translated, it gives CASSPIGSPLHF. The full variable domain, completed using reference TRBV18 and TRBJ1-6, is NAGVMQNPRHLVRRRGQEARLRCSPMKGHSHVYWYRQLPEEGLKFMVYLQKENIIDESGMPKERFSAEFPKEGPSILRIQQVVRGDSAAYFCASSPIGSPLHFGNGTRLTVT.

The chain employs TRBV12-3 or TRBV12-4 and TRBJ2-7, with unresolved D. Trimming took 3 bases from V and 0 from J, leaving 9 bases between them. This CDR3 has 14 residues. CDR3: CASSFDLSSYEQYF. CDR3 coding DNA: TGTGCCAGCAGTTTCGATCTTAGCTCCTACGAGCAGTACTTC.

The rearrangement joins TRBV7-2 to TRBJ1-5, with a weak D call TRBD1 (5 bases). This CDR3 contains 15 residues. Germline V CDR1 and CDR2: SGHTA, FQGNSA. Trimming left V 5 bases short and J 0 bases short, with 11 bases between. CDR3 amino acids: CASSPQGNSNQPQHF. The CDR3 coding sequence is TGTGCCAGCAGCCCCCAGGGTAATAGCAATCAGCCCCAGCATTTT. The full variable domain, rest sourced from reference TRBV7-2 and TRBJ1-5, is GAGVSQSPSNKVTEKGKDVELRCDPISGHTALYWYRQSLGQGLEFLIYFQGNSAPDKSGLPSDRFSAERTGGSVSTLTIQRTQQEDSAVYLCASSPQGNSNQPQHFGDGTRLSIL.

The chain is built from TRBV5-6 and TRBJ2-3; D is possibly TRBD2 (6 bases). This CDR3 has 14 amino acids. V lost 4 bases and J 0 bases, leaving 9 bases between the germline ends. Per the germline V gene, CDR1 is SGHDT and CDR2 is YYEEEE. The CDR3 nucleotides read TGTGCCAGCAGCGTCCGGGGGAGCACAGATACGCAGTATTTT. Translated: CASSVRGSTDTQYF.